This TCR beta chain was retrieved from a study of CD8 T cells in Susac syndrome. Germline V gives CDR1 PRHDT, CDR2 FYEKMQ (reference sequence). The V and J ends lost 6 bases and 6 bases, in that order; junction bases with no gene match: 5. The CDR3 loop spans 13 amino acids. Negative isolation was used for CD8+ and CD4+ T cells and FACS enrichment for TEMRA cells. This clonotype is a singleton in its sample. About 0.45 to 1 ug RNA was reverse transcribed with random hexamers. The authors amplified TCR beta CDR3 across 54 Vbeta and 13 Jbeta using immunoSEQ multiplex PCR. TCRdb reprocessed the immunoSEQ multiplex PCR reads via MiXCR and lists one record per CDR3 protein. The sample yields some 80,000 distinct CDR3 sequences, around 94% seen once.

Sequencing used CD8+ T cells from PBMCs. This chain links TRBV13 with TRBJ1-1; TRBD1 aligns across 9 bases. This TCR was recovered from a human donor in good health. Written as DNA, the CDR3 is TGTGCCAGCAGAGGGACAGGGCGGCCTGAAGCTTTCTTT. Its translation is CASRGTGRPEAFF.